The clone carrying this T cell receptor (beta chain) has more than one count but fewer than ten. As yet, its antigen is unknown. CDR3 length equals 12 residues. The ends were cut back, 6 bases at V and 7 bases at J, with 13 bases in the middle. Germline loops: CDR1 DFQATT, CDR2 SNEGSKA (reference sequence). This record comes from a study of blood T cells in healthy people across ages. Study-wide points: Both higher diversity and more naive CD4+ cells marked long-lived donors when set against aged donors. Roughly linear declines in TCR beta diversity per million T cells occurred with age.

A second about 6 to 12 cycle PCR used barcoded and J-beta primers. TCRdb re-called the 5' RACE reads with MiXCR, one entry per CDR3 protein. The repertoire holds some 1.8 million distinct CDR3 sequences, with roughly two fifths as singletons. The chain recombines TRBV20-1 with TRBJ2-1, with D tentatively TRBD2 (5 bases). The sequenced sample consisted of blood. The source is a human donor in good health. This chain's CDR3 is CSAGQRGNEQFF. CDR3 bases: TGCAGTGCCGGGCAACGGGGTAATGAGCAGTTCTTC.